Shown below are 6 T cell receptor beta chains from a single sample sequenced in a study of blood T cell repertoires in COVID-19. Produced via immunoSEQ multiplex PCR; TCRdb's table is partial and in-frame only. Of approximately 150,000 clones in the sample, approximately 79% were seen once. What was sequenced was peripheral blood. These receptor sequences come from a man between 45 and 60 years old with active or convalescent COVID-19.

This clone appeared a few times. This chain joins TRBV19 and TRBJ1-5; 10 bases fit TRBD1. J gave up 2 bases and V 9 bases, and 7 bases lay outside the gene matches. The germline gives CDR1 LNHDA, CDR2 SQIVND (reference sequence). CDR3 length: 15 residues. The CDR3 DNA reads TGTGCCAGCCAACGGGACAGGGGAGGCAATCAGCCCCAGCATTTT. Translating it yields CASQRDRGGNQPQHF.

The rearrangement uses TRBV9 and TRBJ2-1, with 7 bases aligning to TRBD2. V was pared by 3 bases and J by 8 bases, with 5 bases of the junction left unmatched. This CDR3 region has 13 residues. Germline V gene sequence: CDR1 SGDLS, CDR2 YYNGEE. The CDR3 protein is CASSARTSHEQFF. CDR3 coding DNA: TGTGCCAGCAGCGCCCGGACTAGTCATGAGCAGTTCTTC.

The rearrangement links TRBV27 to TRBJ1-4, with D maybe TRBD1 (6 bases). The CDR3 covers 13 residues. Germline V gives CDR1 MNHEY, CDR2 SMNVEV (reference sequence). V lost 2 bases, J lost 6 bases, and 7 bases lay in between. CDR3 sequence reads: CASSLRTDEKLFF. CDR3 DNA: TGTGCCAGCAGTTTAAGGACAGATGAAAAACTGTTTTTT.

CDR3 sequence reads: CASSQDWQAGDYGYTF. The CDR3 nucleotides are TGTGCCAGCAGCCAAGATTGGCAGGCGGGTGACTATGGCTACACCTTC. V and J are TRBV3-1 (or the pseudogene TRBV3-2) and TRBJ1-2; no clear D. Trimming cost V 0 bases and J 3 bases, with 14 bases left between them. The CDR3 is made up of 16 amino acids. Germline CDR1 reads LGHDT; CDR2 reads YNNKEL (reference sequence).

The CDR3 DNA reads TGTGCCAGCTCACCAAGGACTAGCGGTTACGAGCAGTACTTC. Its translation: CASSPRTSGYEQYF. The J gene is TRBJ2-7, the V gene TRBV18, with 10 bases fitting TRBD2. Germline V gene sequence: CDR1 KGHSH, CDR2 LQKENI. This CDR3 is built from 14 residues. Trimming took 2 bases from V and 4 from J; bases not matched to a gene: 2.

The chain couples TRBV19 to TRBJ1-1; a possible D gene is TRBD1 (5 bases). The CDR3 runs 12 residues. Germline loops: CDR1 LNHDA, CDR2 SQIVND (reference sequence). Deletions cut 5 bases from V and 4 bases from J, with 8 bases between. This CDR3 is CASSVGGTEAFF. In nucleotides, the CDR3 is TGTGCCAGTAGTGTCGGGGGCACTGAAGCTTTCTTT.